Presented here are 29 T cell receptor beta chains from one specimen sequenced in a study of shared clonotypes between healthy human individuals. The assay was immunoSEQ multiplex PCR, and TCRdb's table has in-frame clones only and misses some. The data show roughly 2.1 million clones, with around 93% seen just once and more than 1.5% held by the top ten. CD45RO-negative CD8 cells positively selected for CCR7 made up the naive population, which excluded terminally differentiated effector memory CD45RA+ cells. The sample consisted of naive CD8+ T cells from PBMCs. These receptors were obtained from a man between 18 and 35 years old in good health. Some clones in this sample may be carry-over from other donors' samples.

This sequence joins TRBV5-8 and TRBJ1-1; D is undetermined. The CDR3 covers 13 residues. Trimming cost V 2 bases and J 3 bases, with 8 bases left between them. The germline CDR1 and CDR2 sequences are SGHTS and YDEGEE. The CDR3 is CASSLYQHTEAFF. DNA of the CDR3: TGTGCCAGCAGCTTATATCAACACACTGAAGCTTTCTTT.

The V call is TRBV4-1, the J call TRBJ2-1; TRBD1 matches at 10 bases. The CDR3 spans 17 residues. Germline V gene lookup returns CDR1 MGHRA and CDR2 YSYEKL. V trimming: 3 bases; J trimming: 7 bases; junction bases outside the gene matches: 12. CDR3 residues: CASSHNYPWTGGNEQFF. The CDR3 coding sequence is TGCGCCAGCAGCCACAACTACCCATGGACAGGGGGGAATGAGCAGTTCTTC.

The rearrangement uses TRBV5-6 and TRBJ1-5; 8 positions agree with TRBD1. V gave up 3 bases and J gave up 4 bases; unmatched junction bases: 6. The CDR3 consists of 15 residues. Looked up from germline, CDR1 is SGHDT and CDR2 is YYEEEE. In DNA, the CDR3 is TGTGCCAGCAGCTCAGGACAGGGAGGAAATCAGCCCCAGCATTTT. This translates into CASSSGQGGNQPQHF.

CDR3 sequence: CASSMTSGRFETQYF. In DNA, the CDR3 is TGTGCCAGTAGTATGACTAGCGGGAGATTTGAGACCCAGTACTTC. The rearrangement joins TRBV19 to TRBJ2-5; 12 positions match TRBD2. Germline V gene sequence: CDR1 LNHDA, CDR2 SQIVND (reference sequence). The junction had 4 bases not matched to a gene; V was cut back by 3 bases and J by 5 bases. This CDR3 comprises 15 residues.

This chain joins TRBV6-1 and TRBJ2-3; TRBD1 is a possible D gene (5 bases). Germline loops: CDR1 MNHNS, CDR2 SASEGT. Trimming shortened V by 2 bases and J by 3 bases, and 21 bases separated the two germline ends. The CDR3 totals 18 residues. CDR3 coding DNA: TGTGCCAGCAGTGAACTACGGCAGGACAACCTCGGGACAGATACGCAGTATTTT. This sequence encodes CASSELRQDNLGTDTQYF.

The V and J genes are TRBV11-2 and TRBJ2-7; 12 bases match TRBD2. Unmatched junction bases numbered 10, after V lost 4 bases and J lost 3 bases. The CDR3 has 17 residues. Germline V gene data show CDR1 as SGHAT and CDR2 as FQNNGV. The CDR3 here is CASSSRTSGKSLYEQYF. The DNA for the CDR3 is TGTGCCAGCAGCTCCCGGACTAGCGGGAAGTCCCTCTACGAGCAGTACTTC.

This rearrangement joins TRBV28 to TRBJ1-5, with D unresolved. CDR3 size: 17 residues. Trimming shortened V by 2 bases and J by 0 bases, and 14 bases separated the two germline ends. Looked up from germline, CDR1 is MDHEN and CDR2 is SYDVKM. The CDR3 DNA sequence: TGTGCCAGCAGTTTACTTGGCAGCCCTTATAGCAATCAGCCCCAGCATTTT. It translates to CASSLLGSPYSNQPQHF.

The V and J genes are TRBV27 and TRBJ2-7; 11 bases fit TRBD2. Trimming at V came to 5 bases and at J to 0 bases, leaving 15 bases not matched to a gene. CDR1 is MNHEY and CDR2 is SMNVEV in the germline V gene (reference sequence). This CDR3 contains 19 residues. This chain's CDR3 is CASSTRDPGLAASSYEQYF. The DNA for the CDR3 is TGTGCCAGCAGTACAAGAGACCCGGGACTAGCGGCAAGCTCCTACGAGCAGTACTTC.

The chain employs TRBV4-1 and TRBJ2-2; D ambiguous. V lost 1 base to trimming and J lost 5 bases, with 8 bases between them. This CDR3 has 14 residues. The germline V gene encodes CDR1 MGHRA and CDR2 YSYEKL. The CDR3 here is CASSQGPKTGELFF. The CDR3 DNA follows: TGCGCCAGCAGCCAAGGTCCCAAAACCGGGGAGCTGTTTTTT.

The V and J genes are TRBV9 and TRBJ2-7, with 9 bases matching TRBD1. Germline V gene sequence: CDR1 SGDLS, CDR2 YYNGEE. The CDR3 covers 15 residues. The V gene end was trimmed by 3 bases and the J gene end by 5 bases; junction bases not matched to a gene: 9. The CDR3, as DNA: TGTGCCAGCAGCGCCCCCGGGACAGGGTTGCACGAGCAGTACTTC. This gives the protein CASSAPGTGLHEQYF.

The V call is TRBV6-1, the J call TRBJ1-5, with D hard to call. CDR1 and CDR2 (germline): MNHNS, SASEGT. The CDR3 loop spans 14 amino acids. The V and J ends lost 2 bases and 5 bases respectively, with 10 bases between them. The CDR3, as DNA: TGTGCCAGCAGTGAATTAAGGGTCCATCAGCCCCAGCATTTT. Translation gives CASSELRVHQPQHF.

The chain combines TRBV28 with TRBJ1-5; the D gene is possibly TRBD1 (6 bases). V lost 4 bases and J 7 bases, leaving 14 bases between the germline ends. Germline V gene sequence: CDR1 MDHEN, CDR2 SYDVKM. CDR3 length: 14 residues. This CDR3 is CASSSFTGFQPQHF. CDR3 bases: TGTGCCAGCAGTTCGTTTACAGGGTTCCAGCCCCAGCATTTT.

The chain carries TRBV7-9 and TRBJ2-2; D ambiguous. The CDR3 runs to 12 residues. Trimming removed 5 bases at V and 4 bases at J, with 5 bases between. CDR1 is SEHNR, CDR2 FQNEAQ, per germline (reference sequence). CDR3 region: CASSAITGELFF. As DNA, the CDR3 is TGTGCCAGCAGCGCCATCACCGGGGAGCTGTTTTTT.

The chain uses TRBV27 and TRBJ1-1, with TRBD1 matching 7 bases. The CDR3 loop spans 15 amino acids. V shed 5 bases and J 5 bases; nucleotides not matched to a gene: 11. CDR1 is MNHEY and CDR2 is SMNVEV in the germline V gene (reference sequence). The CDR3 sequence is CASSTRQGSGTEAFF. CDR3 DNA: TGTGCCAGCAGTACACGACAGGGCTCGGGGACTGAAGCTTTCTTT.

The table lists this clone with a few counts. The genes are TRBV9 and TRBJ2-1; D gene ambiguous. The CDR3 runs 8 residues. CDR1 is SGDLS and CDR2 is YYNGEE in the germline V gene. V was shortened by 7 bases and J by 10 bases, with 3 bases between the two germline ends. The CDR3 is CASSEQFF. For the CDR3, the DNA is TGTGCCAGCTCCGAGCAGTTCTTC.

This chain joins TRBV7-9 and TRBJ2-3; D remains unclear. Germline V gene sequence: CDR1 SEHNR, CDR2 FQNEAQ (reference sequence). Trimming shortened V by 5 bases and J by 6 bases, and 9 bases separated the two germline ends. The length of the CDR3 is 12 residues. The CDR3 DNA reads TGTGCCAGCAGCAAGTGGGCGGATACGCAGTATTTT. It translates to CASSKWADTQYF.

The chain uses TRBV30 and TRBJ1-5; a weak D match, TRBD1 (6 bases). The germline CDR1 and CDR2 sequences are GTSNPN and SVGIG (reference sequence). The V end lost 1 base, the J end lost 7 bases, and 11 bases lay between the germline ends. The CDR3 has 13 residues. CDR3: CAWSEGVSQPQHF. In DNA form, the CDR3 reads TGTGCCTGGAGTGAGGGGGTGAGCCAGCCCCAGCATTTT.

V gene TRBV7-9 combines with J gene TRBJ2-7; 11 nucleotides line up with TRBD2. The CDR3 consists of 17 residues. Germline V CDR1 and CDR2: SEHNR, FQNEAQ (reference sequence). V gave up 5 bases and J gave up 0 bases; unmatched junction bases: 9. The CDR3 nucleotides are TGTGCCAGCAGCCAGACTAGCGGGGAACTCGTCTCCTACGAGCAGTACTTC. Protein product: CASSQTSGELVSYEQYF. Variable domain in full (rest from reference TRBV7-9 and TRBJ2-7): DTGVSQNPRHKITKRGQNVTFRCDPISEHNRLYWYRQTLGQGPEFLTYFQNEAQLEKSRLLSDRFSAERPKGSFSTLEIQRTEQGDSAMYLCASSQTSGELVSYEQYFGPGTRLTVT.

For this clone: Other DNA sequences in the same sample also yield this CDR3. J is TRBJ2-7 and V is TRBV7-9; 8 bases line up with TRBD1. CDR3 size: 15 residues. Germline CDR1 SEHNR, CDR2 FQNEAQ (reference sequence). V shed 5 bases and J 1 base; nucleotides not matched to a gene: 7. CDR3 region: CASSPRTGLSYEQYF. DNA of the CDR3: TGTGCCAGCAGCCCCCGGACAGGGCTATCCTACGAGCAGTACTTC.

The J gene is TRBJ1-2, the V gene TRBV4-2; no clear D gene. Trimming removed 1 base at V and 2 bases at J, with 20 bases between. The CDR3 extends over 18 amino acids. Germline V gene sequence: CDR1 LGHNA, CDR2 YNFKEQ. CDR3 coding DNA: TGTGCCAGCAGCCAAGGCCGTGTCCATGGAGGAGGAAACTATGGCTACACCTTC. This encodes CASSQGRVHGGGNYGYTF.

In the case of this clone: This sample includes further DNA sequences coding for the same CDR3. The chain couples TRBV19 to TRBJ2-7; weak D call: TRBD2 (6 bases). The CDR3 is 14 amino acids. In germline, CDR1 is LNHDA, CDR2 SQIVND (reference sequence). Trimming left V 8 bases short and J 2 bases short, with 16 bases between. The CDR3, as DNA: TGTGCCAGTTCTCCGGGACTCGGGACCTACGAGCAGTACTTC. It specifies CASSPGLGTYEQYF.

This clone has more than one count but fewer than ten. The CDR3 is CAETRLNTEAFF. CDR3 nucleotide sequence: TGTGCCGAGACCAGACTGAACACTGAAGCTTTCTTT. The chain is built from TRBV30 and TRBJ1-1; no reliable D call. CDR1 and CDR2 (germline): GTSNPN, SVGIG (reference sequence). The CDR3 totals 12 residues. Trimming shortened V by 8 bases and J by 0 bases, and 10 bases separated the two germline ends. Looking up the rest from reference TRBV30 and TRBJ1-1 gives the full variable domain: SQTIHQWPATLVQPVGSPLSLECTVEGTSNPNLYWYRQAAGRGLQLLFYSVGIGQISSEVPQNLSASRPQDRQFILSSKKLLLSDSGFYLCAETRLNTEAFFGQGTRLTVV.

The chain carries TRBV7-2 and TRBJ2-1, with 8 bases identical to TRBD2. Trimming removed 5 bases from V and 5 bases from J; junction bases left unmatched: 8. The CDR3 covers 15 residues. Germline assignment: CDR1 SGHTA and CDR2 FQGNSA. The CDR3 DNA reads TGTGCCAGCAGCCTAATAGCGGGGATTAACAATGAGCAGTTCTTC. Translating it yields CASSLIAGINNEQFF.

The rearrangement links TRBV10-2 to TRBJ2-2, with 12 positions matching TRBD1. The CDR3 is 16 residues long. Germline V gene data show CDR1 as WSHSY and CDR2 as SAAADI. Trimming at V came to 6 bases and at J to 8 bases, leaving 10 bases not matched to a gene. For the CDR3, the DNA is TGCGCCAGCAGACACCGGGACAGGGGGCAATTTGGGGAGCTGTTTTTT. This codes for CASRHRDRGQFGELFF.

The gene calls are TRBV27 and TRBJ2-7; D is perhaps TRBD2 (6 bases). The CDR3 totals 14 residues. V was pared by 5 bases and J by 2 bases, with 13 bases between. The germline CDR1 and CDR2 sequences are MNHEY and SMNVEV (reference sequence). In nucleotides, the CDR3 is TGTGCCAGCAGTAAAACCGGGACTCCCTACGAGCAGTACTTC. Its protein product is CASSKTGTPYEQYF.

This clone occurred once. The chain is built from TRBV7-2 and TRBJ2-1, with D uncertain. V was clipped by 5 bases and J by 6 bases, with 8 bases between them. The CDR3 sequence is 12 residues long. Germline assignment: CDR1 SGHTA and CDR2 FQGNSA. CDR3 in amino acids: CASSPASNEQFF. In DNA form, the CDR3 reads TGTGCCAGCAGCCCTGCGAGCAATGAGCAGTTCTTC.

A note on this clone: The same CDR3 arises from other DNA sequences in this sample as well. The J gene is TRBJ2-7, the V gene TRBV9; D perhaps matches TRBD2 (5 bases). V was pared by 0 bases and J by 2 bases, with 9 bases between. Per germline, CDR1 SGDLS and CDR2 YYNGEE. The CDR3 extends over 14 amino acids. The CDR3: CASSVGGSTYEQYF. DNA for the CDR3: TGTGCCAGCAGCGTAGGAGGGAGCACCTACGAGCAGTACTTC.

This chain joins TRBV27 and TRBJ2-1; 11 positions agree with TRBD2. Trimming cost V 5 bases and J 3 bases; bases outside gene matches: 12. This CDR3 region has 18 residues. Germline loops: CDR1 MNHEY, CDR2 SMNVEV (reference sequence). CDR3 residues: CASSPQFLTSGVYNEQFF. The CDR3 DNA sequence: TGTGCCAGCAGTCCACAATTCCTGACTAGCGGGGTCTACAATGAGCAGTTCTTC.

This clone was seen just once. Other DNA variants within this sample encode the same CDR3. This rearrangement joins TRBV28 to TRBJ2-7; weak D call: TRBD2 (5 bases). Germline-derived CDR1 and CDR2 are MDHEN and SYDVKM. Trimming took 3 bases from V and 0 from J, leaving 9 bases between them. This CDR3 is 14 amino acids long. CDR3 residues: CASSFGLSSYEQYF. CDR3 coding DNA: TGTGCCAGCAGTTTCGGACTGAGCTCCTACGAGCAGTACTTC.